Presented here are 30 T cell receptor beta chains from one specimen sequenced in a study of shared clonotypes between healthy human individuals. Clones were sequenced by immunoSEQ multiplex PCR, and TCRdb holds only the in-frame ones, with some missing. Among some 320,000 clones, around 86% were seen once, and the ten largest hold around 15%. The sequencing sample was made of memory CD8+ T cells sorted from blood. Stated subset: CD45RO+ cells pooled with CCR7-negative TemRA cells. All receptors come from a man aged 18 to 30 in good health.

The chain recombines TRBV19 with TRBJ2-1, with 8 bases aligning to TRBD1. Trimming at V came to 7 bases and at J to 4 bases, leaving 6 bases not matched to a gene. Germline V lookup: CDR1 LNHDA, CDR2 SQIVND (reference sequence). The CDR3 length is 14 residues. The CDR3 sequence is CASKFQGAYNEQFF. The CDR3 region has the DNA TGTGCCAGTAAGTTTCAGGGGGCGTACAATGAGCAGTTCTTC.

The chain has TRBV4-1 and TRBJ1-4; possibly TRBD1 for D (5 bases). Germline V lookup: CDR1 MGHRA, CDR2 YSYEKL. This CDR3 spans 15 amino acids. Trimming stripped 0 bases from V and 7 bases from J, with 12 bases between. The CDR3 spells CASSQDEERGEKLFF. As DNA, the CDR3 is TGCGCCAGCAGCCAAGATGAGGAGAGGGGTGAAAAACTGTTTTTT.

The CDR3, as DNA: TGTGCCAGCAGTTTATTCCACAGGGCGGGGGGCCTTTGCTGCACAGATACGCAGTATTTT. Residues: CASSLFHRAGGLCCTDTQYF. The chain has TRBV28 and TRBJ2-3; 8 nucleotides agree with TRBD2. The germline V gene has CDR1 MDHEN and CDR2 SYDVKM. This CDR3 is built from 20 residues. Trimming cost V 1 base and J 1 base; bases outside gene matches: 16.

This rearrangement joins TRBV2 to TRBJ1-1; 8 bases are a match to TRBD1. With 7 bases clipped from V and 3 bases from J, the junction kept 4 bases outside the gene matches. The germline gives CDR1 SNHLY, CDR2 FYNNEI. CDR3 length: 13 amino acids. The CDR3 protein is CASTGQGDTEAFF. The CDR3 nucleotides read TGTGCCAGCACCGGACAGGGAGACACTGAAGCTTTCTTT.

CDR3 sequence (DNA): TGTGCTTGCCGGGACACCGACTCCTACGAGCAGTACTTC. It is translated as CACRDTDSYEQYF. V and J are TRBV30 and TRBJ2-7; TRBD1 is a possible D gene (6 bases). The CDR3 is 13 residues long. Germline loops: CDR1 GTSNPN, CDR2 SVGIG (reference sequence).

Worth noting for this clone: At the DNA level, this CDR3 is encoded by other sequences in the same sample as well. The CDR3 DNA sequence: TGTGCCAGCAGCTTCGGGACTAACACAGATACGCAGTATTTT. Protein product: CASSFGTNTDTQYF. The rearrangement uses TRBV2 and TRBJ2-3; 7 bases align to TRBD2. Germline values: CDR1 SNHLY, CDR2 FYNNEI. Losses at the gene ends were 6 bases for V and 2 bases for J; bases not matched to a gene: 5. The CDR3 contains 14 residues.

This sequence joins TRBV10-1 and TRBJ2-5; TRBD2 aligns across 7 bases. With V trimmed by 4 bases and J by 4 bases, 6 bases remained unmatched. The length of the CDR3 is 14 residues. Germline CDR1 is WNHNN and CDR2 is SYGVQD (reference sequence). In nucleotides, the CDR3 is TGCGCCAGCAGTGCGGCGGGAGAGGGAGAGACCCAGTACTTC. Protein sequence: CASSAAGEGETQYF.

This clone was seen a handful of times. In nucleotides, the CDR3 is TGTGCCAGCTCGCCCGACAGGGGCTCCTATGGCTACACCTTC. Its protein is CASSPDRGSYGYTF. The chain joins TRBV18 to TRBJ1-2; TRBD1 agrees at 8 bases. The CDR3 spans 14 residues. CDR1 and CDR2 from the germline V gene are KGHSH and LQKENI. Unmatched junction bases numbered 7, after V lost 6 bases and J lost 4 bases.

The chain has TRBV18 and TRBJ2-2; weak D call: TRBD2 (5 bases). Trimming removed 6 bases from V and 5 bases from J, with 7 bases in between. The CDR3 has 12 amino acids. Germline V lookup: CDR1 KGHSH, CDR2 LQKENI. This chain's CDR3 is CASSEGTGELFF. The CDR3 coding sequence is TGTGCCAGCTCTGAGGGAACCGGGGAGCTGTTTTTT.

This clone came up once. This rearrangement joins TRBV7-9 to TRBJ2-7; a weak D match, TRBD1 (5 bases). Germline CDR1 SEHNR, CDR2 FQNEAQ (reference sequence). This CDR3 is built from 18 residues. The V end lost 2 bases, the J end lost 2 bases, and 22 bases lay between the germline ends. CDR3 amino acids: CASSLLSLPRATPYEQYF. The CDR3 bases are TGTGCCAGCAGCTTACTATCCTTGCCCAGGGCCACCCCCTACGAGCAGTACTTC.

The chain joins TRBV7-9 to TRBJ1-4; 7 nucleotides agree with TRBD1. Germline assignment: CDR1 SEHNR and CDR2 FQNEAQ (reference sequence). CDR3 length equals 16 residues. V gave up 5 bases and J gave up 0 bases; unmatched junction bases: 6. CDR3: CASSPRQGSTNEKLFF. CDR3 DNA sequence: TGTGCCAGCAGCCCTCGACAGGGTTCAACTAATGAAAAACTGTTTTTT.

The genes are TRBV29-1 and TRBJ2-3, with D possibly being TRBD2 (6 bases). Germline V gene sequence: CDR1 SQVTM, CDR2 ANQGSEA. The CDR3 covers 14 residues. Trimming removed 1 base from V and 4 bases from J, with 12 bases in between. The CDR3 DNA sequence: TGCAGCGTTGAAGGAGGGACGGGAGCAGATACGCAGTATTTT. It yields the protein CSVEGGTGADTQYF.

The V gene is TRBV7-9, the J gene TRBJ2-7; D is unresolved. The CDR3 loop spans 12 amino acids. V was cut by 1 base and J by 6 bases, with 7 bases left in between. CDR1 is SEHNR and CDR2 is FQNEAQ in the germline V gene (reference sequence). The CDR3 region is CASSLDPSEQYF. The CDR3 DNA sequence: TGTGCCAGCAGCTTAGACCCTTCCGAGCAGTACTTC. Full variable domain (outside the CDR3, taken from reference TRBV7-9 and TRBJ2-7): DTGVSQNPRHKITKRGQNVTFRCDPISEHNRLYWYRQTLGQGPEFLTYFQNEAQLEKSRLLSDRFSAERPKGSFSTLEIQRTEQGDSAMYLCASSLDPSEQYFGPGTRLTVT.

The chain joins TRBV19 to TRBJ2-7, with D unresolved. The CDR3 length is 14 residues. The V end was cut by 1 base, the J end by 1 base, with 8 bases between. CDR1 LNHDA and CDR2 SQIVND come from the germline V gene (reference sequence). The CDR3, as DNA: TGTGCCAGTAGTATAGTTGGGCAGTCCTACGAGCAGTACTTC. It translates to CASSIVGQSYEQYF.

The chain combines TRBV5-6 with TRBJ2-1; 7 bases are shared with TRBD2. The CDR3 is made up of 15 amino acids. Trimming took 1 base from V and 3 from J; bases not matched to a gene: 4. Germline V CDR1 and CDR2: SGHDT, YYEEEE. The CDR3 reads CASSLPQRGYNEQFF. CDR3 sequence (DNA): TGTGCCAGCAGCTTGCCCCAGCGGGGCTACAATGAGCAGTTCTTC.

This clone has a single count. The chain joins TRBV4-1 to TRBJ1-5; D is undetermined. The CDR3 consists of 14 residues. Germline loops: CDR1 MGHRA, CDR2 YSYEKL. V was pared by 1 base and J by 4 bases, with 8 bases between. The CDR3 sequence: CASSQGRINQPQHF. The CDR3 DNA reads TGCGCCAGCAGCCAAGGACGGATTAATCAGCCCCAGCATTTT.

The chain joins TRBV9 to TRBJ2-6, with unresolved D. The CDR3 runs 17 residues. The germline V gene has CDR1 SGDLS and CDR2 YYNGEE. V gave up 0 bases and J gave up 1 base, with 11 bases separating them. CDR3: CASSVDPQRSGANVLTF. The CDR3 DNA follows: TGTGCCAGCAGCGTAGACCCCCAAAGATCTGGGGCCAACGTCCTGACTTTC.

This clone is a singleton in its sample. This chain's CDR3 is CASSLGQAGYEQYF. Written as DNA, the CDR3 is TGTGCCAGCAGTTTAGGGCAGGCGGGTTACGAGCAGTACTTC. The chain employs TRBV27 and TRBJ2-7; D might be TRBD2 (5 bases). The germline V gene has CDR1 MNHEY and CDR2 SMNVEV (reference sequence). The CDR3 loop spans 14 amino acids. V was cut by 2 bases and J by 4 bases, with 12 bases left in between.

This chain uses TRBV6-6 with TRBJ2-1, with 12 bases identical to TRBD2. Germline V lookup: CDR1 MNHNY, CDR2 SVGAGI (reference sequence). V gave up 7 bases and J gave up 4 bases; unmatched junction bases: 8. There are 16 residues in the CDR3. The CDR3 is CASTLLAGGGYNEQFF. CDR3 in DNA: TGTGCCAGCACTTTACTAGCGGGAGGAGGATACAATGAGCAGTTCTTC.

J is TRBJ2-2 and V is TRBV15, with a tentative D call TRBD2 (5 bases). The CDR3 runs to 17 residues. Germline assignment: CDR1 LNHNV and CDR2 YYDKDF (reference sequence). Between the trimmed V and J ends, which lost 0 bases and 5 bases, there was a span of 16 bases. The CDR3 loop is CATSRDLGSGSTGELFF. The CDR3 DNA sequence: TGTGCCACCAGCAGAGATTTGGGGTCTGGGAGTACCGGGGAGCTGTTTTTT.

The chain uses TRBV4-3 and TRBJ2-5, with 10 bases fitting TRBD1. The germline V gene has CDR1 LGHNA and CDR2 YSLEER. Losses at the gene ends were 3 bases for V and 5 bases for J; bases not matched to a gene: 9. The CDR3 consists of 16 residues. In nucleotides, the CDR3 is TGCGCCAGCAGCCAGGACCCCTGGACAGGGGGGGAGACCCAGTACTTC. Protein: CASSQDPWTGGETQYF.

A few counts support this clone. V is TRBV5-4 and J is TRBJ1-4; tentative D call: TRBD1 (5 bases). This CDR3 is 15 amino acids long. Germline assignment: CDR1 SGHNT and CDR2 YYREEE (reference sequence). V was pared by 0 bases and J by 8 bases, with 14 bases between. The CDR3 sequence: CASSLGGVEGEKLFF. In nucleotides, the CDR3 is TGTGCCAGCAGCTTGGGAGGGGTTGAAGGAGAAAAACTGTTTTTT.

This clone was detected only a few times. The V gene is TRBV10-3, the J gene TRBJ1-6; 7 bases are a match to TRBD1. J lost 13 bases, V lost 4 bases, and 7 bases had no gene match. Looked up from germline, CDR1 is ENHRY and CDR2 is SYGVKD. The CDR3 is 13 residues long. The CDR3 sequence is CAISVDRDWPLHF. CDR3 in DNA: TGTGCCATCAGTGTCGACAGGGATTGGCCCCTCCACTTT.

In its sample, this clone was seen once. The V call is TRBV4-1, the J call TRBJ2-5; the match to TRBD2 covers 14 bases. Trimming cost V 6 bases and J 5 bases; bases outside gene matches: 5. The CDR3 loop spans 15 amino acids. CDR1 MGHRA and CDR2 YSYEKL come from the germline V gene. Written as DNA, the CDR3 is TGCGCCAGCAGTGCGACTAGCGGGAGGGAGGAGACCCAGTACTTC. Translation: CASSATSGREETQYF.

V is TRBV5-4 and J is TRBJ2-7, with 9 positions matching TRBD2. V trimming: 1 base; J trimming: 0 bases; junction bases outside the gene matches: 2. Germline-derived CDR1 and CDR2 are SGHNT and YYREEE (reference sequence). This CDR3 has 15 amino acids. CDR3 sequence: CASSLRAGGSYEQYF. The DNA for the CDR3 is TGTGCCAGCAGCTTGCGAGCGGGGGGCTCCTACGAGCAGTACTTC.

In regard to this clone: The same CDR3 also results from other DNA sequences found in this sample. The chain couples TRBV27 to TRBJ1-5; TRBD1 is a possible D gene (6 bases). Deletions cut 7 bases from V and 3 bases from J, with 13 bases between. This CDR3 contains 14 residues. Germline lookup yields CDR1 MNHEY and CDR2 SMNVEV (reference sequence). CDR3 DNA sequence: TGTGCCAGCAACACACAGGGACCCAATCAGCCCCAGCATTTT. Translated, it gives CASNTQGPNQPQHF.

The gene calls are TRBV9 and TRBJ1-1, with TRBD1 as a possible D gene (5 bases). Deletions cut 4 bases from V and 2 bases from J, with 9 bases between. This CDR3 spans 13 amino acids. Germline CDR1 and CDR2: SGDLS and YYNGEE. CDR3 sequence (DNA): TGTGCCAGCAGCTTCGGGGGTAACACTGAAGCTTTCTTT. Its protein product is CASSFGGNTEAFF. The whole variable domain, remainder taken from reference TRBV9 and TRBJ1-1, is DSGVTQTPKHLITATGQRVTLRCSPRSGDLSVYWYQQSLDQGLQFLIQYYNGEERAKGNILERFSAQQFPDLHSELNLSSLELGDSALYFCASSFGGNTEAFFGQGTRLTVV.

V is TRBV25-1 and J is TRBJ1-1; D call uncertain. Per the germline V gene, CDR1 is MGHDK and CDR2 is SYGVNS. This CDR3 region has 13 residues. The germline V and J ends were trimmed by 0 bases and 4 bases, with 6 bases remaining between them. The CDR3 region has the DNA TGTGCCAGCAGTGAATATTTTAGCACTGAAGCTTTCTTT. This gives the protein CASSEYFSTEAFF.

The chain joins TRBV25-1 to TRBJ1-5, with a weak D call TRBD1 (5 bases). The germline V gene encodes CDR1 MGHDK and CDR2 SYGVNS. The CDR3 length is 13 residues. Trimming left V 6 bases short and J 2 bases short, with 8 bases between. The CDR3 reads CASSGGGNQPQHF. Written as DNA, the CDR3 is TGTGCCAGCAGCGGGGGGGGCAATCAGCCCCAGCATTTT.

This sequence joins TRBV29-1 and TRBJ2-5; 10 bases map to TRBD1. CDR3 length: 15 amino acids. From germline, CDR1 is SQVTM and CDR2 ANQGSEA. V was clipped by 0 bases and J by 7 bases; unmatched bases: 8. In nucleotides, the CDR3 is TGCAGCGTTGAAGATCGGGACAGGGGCCGGGGGACCCAGTACTTC. It is translated as CSVEDRDRGRGTQYF.